These T cell receptor beta chains were read from a single sample in a study of blood T cell repertoires in COVID-19. The method was immunoSEQ multiplex PCR; TCRdb's version includes in-frame clones alone and lacks a portion of them. The table has 300,000 to 350,000 clones, 90% to 95% seen once. The sequencing sample was made of PBMCs or T cells enriched from blood (not recorded which). All receptors derive from a woman aged 25 to 39 who had been exposed to COVID-19. The CDR3 runs from the conserved cysteine through the conserved F or W. Each record gives: J gene, V gene, CDR3 length, CDR3 protein.

TRBJ2-2	TRBV7-3	13	CASSPGLAGELFF
TRBJ1-2	TRBV5-1	14	CASSPGGANYGYTF
TRBJ2-5	TRBV7-2	11	CASSAYETQYF
TRBJ2-7	TRBV5-4	15	CASSLGLAGDLEQYF
TRBJ2-1	TRBV3-1/TRBV3-2	14	CASSLRGSVSEQFF
TRBJ2-2	TRBV7-2	13	CASSLGGTGELFF
TRBJ1-1	TRBV19	14	CASTADRIWTEAFF
TRBJ1-5	TRBV7-8	16	CASTIGREVNNQPQHF
TRBJ1-1	TRBV5-6	13	CASSTRGRTEAFF
TRBJ1-6	TRBV30	14	CAWWDQTGVSPLHF
TRBJ2-5	TRBV4-2	23	CASSQDFWAGTSGGALGRETQYF
TRBJ1-2	TRBV4-3	13	CASSQDLGSLYTF
TRBJ2-3	TRBV7-3	15	CASSPLGGSTDTQYF
TRBJ1-1	TRBV2	12	CASSGRTTEAFF
TRBJ1-4	TRBV7-9	15	CASSFGQITNEKLFF
TRBJ2-2	TRBV7-8	16	CASSSVGRANTGELFF
TRBJ2-7	TRBV29-1	11	CSVLLLGEQYF
TRBJ2-1	TRBV3-1/TRBV3-2	18	CASSQDLGGTSRFSEQFF
TRBJ2-5	TRBV4-1	16	CASSQLTSGGAETQYF
TRBJ1-2	TRBV5-1	14	CASSLDPLGGGYTF
TRBJ2-2	TRBV5-1	16	CASSLDGRVGTGELFF
TRBJ2-2	TRBV11-2	17	CASSSLRTSFDTGELFF
TRBJ1-2	TRBV4-3	13	CASSPRAGHGYTF
TRBJ2-1	TRBV5-6	13	CASRAGYSNEQFF
TRBJ1-1	TRBV2	13	CASRLEGRTEAFF
TRBJ1-1	TRBV18	18	CASSRTGTGGDSKTEAFF
TRBJ1-3	TRBV6-1	14	CASSEEGFGNTIYF
TRBJ1-5	TRBV7-9	14	CASSPQGNNQPQHF
TRBJ1-5	TRBV7-2	13	CASSLGAGQPQHF
TRBJ1-5	TRBV2	12	CASRAGDGPQHF
TRBJ2-2	TRBV7-2	14	CASSLDRTPGELFF
TRBJ1-1	TRBV4-3	15	CASSQEAGAGTEAFF